This paragraph reports one T cell receptor beta chain. Antigen unknown. This sample was included in a study of a mutant IDH1 vaccine in newly diagnosed glioma. Study at large: Vaccine administration was initiated 4-6 weeks following radiotherapy alone, or with temozolomide cycles. The earlier regimen, radiotherapy, temozolomide, or both, was most often both.

The CDR3 covers 11 residues. Deletions cut 8 bases from V and 7 bases from J, with 9 bases between. CDR1 and CDR2 (germline): MGHDK, SYGVNS. Time point reported: week 47, end of study. Vaccinated patients received 300 ug of mutant IDH1 20-mer peptide per dose, with topical imiquimod. Sequencing used immunoSEQ multiplex PCR; TCRdb keeps in-frame clones, though not all of them. There are tens of thousands of clones in the sample; around 60% occur only once, and about 4.8% lies in the top ten. V gene TRBV25-1 combines with J gene TRBJ2-1; D is uncertain. Specimen: peripheral blood mononuclear cells (PBMCs), collected from a glioma patient whose treatment included an IDH1 peptide vaccine. The source of this sequence is a man aged 35 to 55 with glioma. Some clones in this sample may be carry-over from other donors' samples. For the CDR3, the DNA is TGTGCCAGCTCCGAGTTGAATGAGCAGTTCTTC. This gives the protein CASSELNEQFF.